These T cell receptor beta chains were read from a single sample in a study of T-cell memory formation after mild COVID-19. Via MiXCR, TCRdb re-called the 5' RACE reads, giving one row per CDR3 protein. The table lists about 410,000 distinct CDR3 sequences, approximately 19% of them singletons, with 20% to 25% in the top ten. The sequencing sample was made of PBMCs or a T cell subset sorted from them (not recorded which). The receptors were sampled from a man younger than 30 who had mild COVID-19 (a few samples of this study predate the infection). Cell type and time point are not known. Each CDR3 is given with its conserved first and last residue. A D gene is named only where the DNA matches it firmly. Clone size is not always given. Where it is, it says once, few, many or a class for expanded clones.

>TRBD1|NA|TRBJ1-2|TRBV10-2
TGCGCCAGCAGTGTTACAGGGGCTAAAGGCTACACCTTC
CASSVTGAKGYTF
>NA|NA|TRBJ2-3|TRBV11-2
TGTGCCAGCACAAAGGTAGATACGCAGTATTTT
CASTKVDTQYF
>NA|few|TRBJ2-6|TRBV12-3/TRBV12-4
TGTGCCAGCAGTTTAAGGGCAGCAGCCTCTAGCTCTGGGGCCAACGTCCTGACTTTC
CASSLRAAASSSGANVLTF
>NA|NA|TRBJ1-1|TRBV20-1
TGCAGTGCTAGAGTGTTAGGGTCTGCTGAAGCTTTCTTT
CSARVLGSAEAFF
>NA|NA|TRBJ2-6|TRBV28
TGTGCCAGCAGTTTACCAGGGCTCTCTGGGGCCAACGTCCTGACTTTC
CASSLPGLSGANVLTF
>NA|NA|TRBJ1-6|TRBV18
TGTGCCAGCTCACCAGACAGTCAACGGTTCTATAATTCACCCCTCCACTTT
CASSPDSQRFYNSPLHF
>NA|NA|TRBJ2-3|TRBV5-4
TGTGCCAGCAGCTTGTACAGCACAGATACGCAGTATTTT
CASSLYSTDTQYF
>NA|few|TRBJ2-4|TRBV5-5
TGTGCCAGCAGCTTGGACGGAGGGTACCCAAACATTCAGTACTTC
CASSLDGGYPNIQYF
>NA|NA|TRBJ1-5|TRBV27
TGTGCCAGCTCCAGAACCAATCAGCCCCAGCATTTT
CASSRTNQPQHF
>NA|NA|TRBJ1-5|TRBV6-1
TGTGCCGTAATGGAAAGCAATCAGCCCCAGCATTTT
CAVMESNQPQHF
>NA|NA|TRBJ1-6|TRBV15
TGTGCCACCAGCAGAGATCCGACCGGAGTTCTTTCACCCCTCCACTTT
CATSRDPTGVLSPLHF
>NA|NA|TRBJ1-4|TRBV4-2
TGTGCCAGCAGCCAAGCAGGGGAGGGGAATGAAAAACTGTTTTTT
CASSQAGEGNEKLFF
>NA|NA|TRBJ2-3|TRBV6-5
TGTGCCAGCAGTTACTCTTGGGGTATCACAGATACGCAGTATTTT
CASSYSWGITDTQYF
>NA|NA|TRBJ2-3|TRBV20-1
TGCAGTGCTAGAGATCAGGGGGGGCCGGATACGCAGTATTTT
CSARDQGGPDTQYF
>TRBD1|NA|TRBJ2-2|TRBV27
TGTGCCAGCAACCGGGACAGGGGGATCGGGGAGCTGTTTTTT
CASNRDRGIGELFF
>NA|NA|TRBJ1-6|TRBV6-5
TGTGCCAGCAACCAAGGGGGACGGACCCTCCACTTT
CASNQGGRTLHF
>NA|once|TRBJ2-1|TRBV14
TGTGCCAGCAGCCAAGAACGGGTGGATGAGCAGTTCTTC
CASSQERVDEQFF
>TRBD1|few|TRBJ2-2|TRBV11-2
TGTGCCAGCAGGCCGGGACAGGGGGCCACCGGGGAGCTGTTTTTT
CASRPGQGATGELFF
>NA|many|TRBJ2-6|TRBV12-5
TGTGCTAGTGACGGAGCTGGGGCCAACGTCCTGACTTTC
CASDGAGANVLTF
>NA|NA|TRBJ2-7|TRBV6-5
TGTGCCAGCAGTTACTCAGGACGCTACGAGCAGTACTTC
CASSYSGRYEQYF